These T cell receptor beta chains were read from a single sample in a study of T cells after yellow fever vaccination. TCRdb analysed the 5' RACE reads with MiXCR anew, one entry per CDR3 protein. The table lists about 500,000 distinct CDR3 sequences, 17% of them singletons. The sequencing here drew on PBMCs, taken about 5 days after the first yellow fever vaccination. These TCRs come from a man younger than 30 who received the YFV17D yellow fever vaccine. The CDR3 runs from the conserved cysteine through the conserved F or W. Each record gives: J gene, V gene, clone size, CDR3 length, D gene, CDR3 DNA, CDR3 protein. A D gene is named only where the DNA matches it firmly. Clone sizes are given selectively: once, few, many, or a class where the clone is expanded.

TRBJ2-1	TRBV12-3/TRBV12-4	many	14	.	TGTGCCAGCAGTCCCCCCCCAGGGCAGGGTGAGCAGTTCTTC	CASSPPPGQGEQFF
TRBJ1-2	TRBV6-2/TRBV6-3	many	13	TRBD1	TGTGCCACGACAGGGGTGACTAACTATGGCTACACCTTC	CATTGVTNYGYTF
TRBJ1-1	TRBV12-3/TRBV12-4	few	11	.	TGTGCCAGCCAGACCTTCACTGAAGCTTTCTTT	CASQTFTEAFF
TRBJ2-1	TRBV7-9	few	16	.	TGTGCCAGCAGCGTTATTAGGGGGGCCGTCGGGGATGAGCAGTTCTTC	CASSVIRGAVGDEQFF
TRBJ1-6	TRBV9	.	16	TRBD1	TGTGCCAGCAGCGACTCCGGGACAGGGGTTAATTCACCCCTCCACTTT	CASSDSGTGVNSPLHF
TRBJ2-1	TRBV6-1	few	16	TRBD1	TGTGCCAGCAGTGACCCCGGACAGGGATCCTACAATGAGCAGTTCTTC	CASSDPGQGSYNEQFF
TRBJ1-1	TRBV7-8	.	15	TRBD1	TGTGCCAGCAGCCCGCGACAGGGTTTTCTCACTGAAGCTTTCTTT	CASSPRQGFLTEAFF
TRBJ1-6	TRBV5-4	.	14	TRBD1	TGTGCCAGCAGTCGGACAGGGGAGCAATCACCCCTCCACTTT	CASSRTGEQSPLHF
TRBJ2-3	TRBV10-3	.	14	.	TGTGCCACCTCCGGCGGGGCTGTCAGGGATACGCAGTATTTT	CATSGGAVRDTQYF
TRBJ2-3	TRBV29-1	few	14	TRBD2	TGCAGCGTTGTCTTTAGCGGGGGGGGGGATACGCAGTATTTT	CSVVFSGGGDTQYF
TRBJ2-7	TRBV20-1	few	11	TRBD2	TGCAGTGCGGGGGGGACCTACGAGCAGTACTTC	CSAGGTYEQYF
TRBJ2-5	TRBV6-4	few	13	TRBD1	TGTGCCAGCAGCGAGGACAGGGGGTACCCCCAGTACTTC	CASSEDRGYPQYF
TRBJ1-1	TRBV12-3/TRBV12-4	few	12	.	TGTGCCAGCACCTCACATGTCACTGAAGCTTTCTTT	CASTSHVTEAFF
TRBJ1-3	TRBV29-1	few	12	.	TGCAGCGTTCGAAACTCTGGAAACACCATATATTTT	CSVRNSGNTIYF
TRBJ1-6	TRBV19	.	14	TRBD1	TGTGCCAGTAGTTCACCGGGACAGCGTTCACCCCTCCACTTT	CASSSPGQRSPLHF
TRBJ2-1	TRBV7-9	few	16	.	TGTGCCAGCAGCCGACGGGACGGGGGGCCCTACAATGAGCAGTTCTTC	CASSRRDGGPYNEQFF
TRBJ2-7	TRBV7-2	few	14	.	TGTGCCAGCAGGGTCGGGGGCGGAGACTACGAGCAGTACTTC	CASRVGGGDYEQYF
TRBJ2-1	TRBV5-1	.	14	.	TGCGCCAGCAGCCTTCTAGCACCCTACAATGAGCAGTTCTTC	CASSLLAPYNEQFF
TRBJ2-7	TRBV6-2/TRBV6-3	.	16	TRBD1	TGTGCCAGCAGTGACGTGGGGACAGGGAACTCCTACGAGCAGTACTTC	CASSDVGTGNSYEQYF
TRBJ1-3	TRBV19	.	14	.	TGTGCCAGTAGTATTGAGGGCTCTGGAAACACCATATATTTT	CASSIEGSGNTIYF
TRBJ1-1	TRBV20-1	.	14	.	TGCAGTGCTGGACGACTTTGGGAGAACACTGAAGCTTTCTTT	CSAGRLWENTEAFF
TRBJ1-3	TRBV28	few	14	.	TGTGCCACCCACCGGCAGGCCTACGGAAACACCATATATTTT	CATHRQAYGNTIYF
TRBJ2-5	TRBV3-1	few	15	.	TGTGCCAGCAGCCAGAACCTCGGGACCCCGGGGACCCAGTACTTC	CASSQNLGTPGTQYF
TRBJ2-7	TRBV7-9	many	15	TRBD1	TGTGCCAGCAGCTTAGCGTGGACAGGGTTGGCCGAGCAGTACTTC	CASSLAWTGLAEQYF